This T cell receptor (beta chain) was obtained from a study of beta chain features in type 1 diabetes. About the study: Analysis included around 110,000,000 sorted cells drawn from all samples.

Comments on this clone: Its target is not known.

The entirety of the isolated RNA underwent reverse transcription, so expressed TCRB transcripts were sequenced. TCRdb keeps only in-frame clones here, not all; method: immunoSEQ multiplex PCR. This table holds a few hundred thousand clones, roughly 13% found once. Study results and caveats: The similarity of naive, central memory and Treg TCRB repertoires appeared greater among patients than among healthy donors. The study found fewer insertions and more deletions at VDJ junctions in type 1 diabetes patients.

This sequence was found in a man between 25 and 39 years old in good health. The sample was naive CD4+ T cells from blood.

Written as DNA, the CDR3 is TGTGCCTGGAGTCGACAGAACTATGGCTACACCTTC. Its protein product is CAWSRQNYGYTF. The V call is TRBV30, the J call TRBJ1-2; a possible D gene is TRBD1 (5 bases). The CDR3 runs to 12 residues. Germline V CDR1 and CDR2: GTSNPN, SVGIG (reference sequence). V gave up 2 bases and J gave up 2 bases, with 6 bases separating them.